These T cell receptor beta chains were read from a single sample in a study of cytomegalovirus exposure and HLA in healthy donors. The method was immunoSEQ multiplex PCR; TCRdb's version includes in-frame clones alone and lacks a portion of them. The repertoire holds under 60,000 clones, with approximately 84% as singletons. Source material: PBMCs. These receptors came from a man aged 50-60 years in good health and CMV-seronegative. Both conserved end residues are part of each CDR3. D genes are given only for firm matches. Part of the rows lack a size; the others show once, few, many or a class for expanded clones.

>NA|TRBV28|TRBJ1-3|NA|15
TGTGCCAGCAGTTTCACGGGGAGCTCTGGAAACACCATATATTTT
CASSFTGSSGNTIYF
>NA|TRBV6-6|TRBJ2-7|TRBD1|15
TGTGCCAGCAGTCCAGACAGGGGTGCGGACTACGAGCAGTACTTC
CASSPDRGADYEQYF
>NA|TRBV7-9|TRBJ1-6|TRBD1|16
TGTGCCAGCAGCTTAGCTCGGACAGGGGGGAATTCACCCCTCCACTTT
CASSLARTGGNSPLHF
>NA|TRBV2|TRBJ2-7|NA|13
TGTGCCAGCAGTGTTGGGGCAGGCTACGAGCAGTACTTC
CASSVGAGYEQYF
>NA|TRBV11-3|TRBJ2-7|NA|13
TGTGCCAGCAGCTTCGGGGATCACTACGAGCAGTACTTC
CASSFGDHYEQYF
>once|TRBV11-2|TRBJ1-1|NA|11
TGTGCCAGCACGCCCCGCGATGAAGCTTTCTTT
CASTPRDEAFF
>NA|TRBV6-4|TRBJ2-3|NA|15
TGTGCCAGCAACCCCGGGGGGCGGAACACAGATACGCAGTATTTT
CASNPGGRNTDTQYF
>NA|TRBV9|TRBJ2-1|TRBD2|15
TGTGCCAGCAGCGTCCTAAGCGGGGCCGACAATGAGCAGTTCTTC
CASSVLSGADNEQFF
>once|TRBV9|TRBJ1-1|TRBD1|15
TGTGCCAGCAGCGTAATGCAGGGGGCGGATACTGAAGCTTTCTTT
CASSVMQGADTEAFF
>NA|TRBV25-1|TRBJ2-7|TRBD1|15
TGTGCCAGCAGTGACCACCAACAGGGGGCCTACGAGCAGTACTTC
CASSDHQQGAYEQYF
>few|TRBV6-5|TRBJ1-1|NA|16
TGTGCCAGCAGTTACTCGATTTTTCAGATGAACACTGAAGCTTTCTTT
CASSYSIFQMNTEAFF
>NA|TRBV10-3|TRBJ2-3|TRBD2|14
TGTGCCATCAGTGGACTAGCGGGCACAGATACGCAGTATTTT
CAISGLAGTDTQYF
>NA|TRBV2|TRBJ1-2|NA|14
TGTGCCAGCAGTGCACAGGGTTCCGGCTATGGCTACACCTTC
CASSAQGSGYGYTF
>NA|TRBV6-1|TRBJ2-2|NA|15
TGTGCCAGCCAGTTGGGCTCGCCGAACACCGGGGAGCTGTTTTTT
CASQLGSPNTGELFF
>NA|TRBV7-2|TRBJ2-7|TRBD2|16
TGTGCCAGCAGCTTATCGGGGACTAGCGGCGCCTACGAGCAGTACTTC
CASSLSGTSGAYEQYF
>once|TRBV5-1|TRBJ1-1|TRBD1|14
TGCGCCAGCAGTCACAGGGGTGGGGACACTGAAGCTTTCTTT
CASSHRGGDTEAFF
>NA|TRBV10-3|TRBJ2-1|TRBD1|18
TGTGCCATCAGTGACGGCAGGGGGCCCGTCGACTTTTACAATGAGCAGTTCTTC
CAISDGRGPVDFYNEQFF
>NA|TRBV4-1|TRBJ2-7|NA|16
TGCGCCAGCAGTCCCGTCGGCACCCCGAGGGTCTACGAGCAGTACTTC
CASSPVGTPRVYEQYF
>NA|TRBV28|TRBJ1-1|TRBD1|13
TGTGCCAGCAGTTTAGGGGACAGGATTGAAGCTTTCTTT
CASSLGDRIEAFF
>NA|TRBV7-2|TRBJ2-1|TRBD1|16
TGTGCCAGCAGCTTATTCGGGACAGGGGGAGACAATGAGCAGTTCTTC
CASSLFGTGGDNEQFF
>NA|TRBV6-4|TRBJ2-7|NA|12
TGTGCCAGCAGTGTGAACAGCTACGAGCAGTACTTC
CASSVNSYEQYF
>NA|TRBV6-5|TRBJ1-1|NA|13
TGTGCCAGCAGTTACCTTATGAACACTGAAGCTTTCTTT
CASSYLMNTEAFF
>NA|TRBV13|TRBJ2-7|NA|13
TGTGCCAGCAGCTTAGGGCGGGACTACGAGCAGTACTTC
CASSLGRDYEQYF
>few|TRBV5-1|TRBJ2-1|NA|15
TGCGCCAGCAGCTTGTCTTTACAGTCCTACAATGAGCAGTTCTTC
CASSLSLQSYNEQFF
>NA|TRBV6-1|TRBJ2-7|TRBD1|14
TGTGCCAGCAAGGGGGGACAGGGTTTTCACGAGCAGTACTTC
CASKGGQGFHEQYF
>NA|TRBV5-1|TRBJ2-3|NA|16
TGCGCCAGCAGCTTGCTTGCCGGTACGAGCACAGATACGCAGTATTTT
CASSLLAGTSTDTQYF
>NA|TRBV19|TRBJ1-5|NA|15
TGTGCCAGTAGTATAGGGGTGACTGGTAATCAGCCCCAGCATTTT
CASSIGVTGNQPQHF
>NA|TRBV7-9|TRBJ2-5|TRBD1|11
TGTGCCACCGACAGGGAGGAGACCCAGTACTTC
CATDREETQYF
>NA|TRBV4-3|TRBJ1-1|TRBD1|15
TGCGCCAGCAGCCAAGGTGCAGGGGGCTACACTGAAGCTTTCTTT
CASSQGAGGYTEAFF
>NA|TRBV23-1|TRBJ1-1|NA|16
TGCGCCAGCAGTCAATCTGGTTCTGCGGGCTGCACTGAAGCTTTCTTT
CASSQSGSAGCTEAFF
>NA|TRBV2|TRBJ2-5|TRBD2|15
TGTGCCAGCAGTGCGCAGGGAGGGAGCCAAGAGACCCAGTACTTC
CASSAQGGSQETQYF
>NA|TRBV4-3|TRBJ2-6|NA|18
TGCGCCAGCAGCCAAGAACCAGACAGTAGCTCTGGGGCCAACGTCCTGACTTTC
CASSQEPDSSSGANVLTF
>NA|TRBV28|TRBJ2-2|NA|16
TGTGCCAGCAGTTTACCGGGGACGGGGGACACCGGGGAGCTGTTTTTT
CASSLPGTGDTGELFF
>NA|TRBV27|TRBJ2-6|NA|17
TGTGCCAGCAGTTTATCGGGGGCAAATCGGGGGGCCAACGTCCTGACTTTC
CASSLSGANRGANVLTF
>NA|TRBV21-1|TRBJ1-2|NA|16
TGTGCCAGCAGCAAAGACCTAACAGGGATGAACTATGGCTACACCTTC
CASSKDLTGMNYGYTF
>NA|TRBV9|TRBJ1-3|TRBD1|16
TGTGCCAGCAGCGCACCGGGACAGGGTACTGGAAACACCATATATTTT
CASSAPGQGTGNTIYF
>NA|TRBV6-5|TRBJ1-5|TRBD1|14
TGTGCCAGCAGATCCAGGGGGCGCGGGCAGCCCCAGCATTTT
CASRSRGRGQPQHF
>NA|TRBV7-8|TRBJ2-7|NA|15
TGTGCCAGCAGCTTATTGGGGGGGACATCCTACGAGCAGTACTTC
CASSLLGGTSYEQYF
>NA|TRBV5-6|TRBJ1-1|TRBD1|15
TGTGCCAGCAGCGGTTCAGGACAGGGGTTAACTGAAGCTTTCTTT
CASSGSGQGLTEAFF
>few|TRBV7-6|TRBJ2-7|TRBD1|14
TGTGCCAGCAGCGAACGGACAGGGGGCTACGAGCAGTACTTC
CASSERTGGYEQYF
>NA|TRBV7-2|TRBJ1-3|NA|15
TGTGCCAGCAGCTCTCACAGGGTGACTGGAAACACCATATATTTT
CASSSHRVTGNTIYF
>NA|TRBV2|TRBJ2-2|NA|14
TGTGCCAGCAGAAAGGACTTCTCCACCGGGGAGCTGTTTTTT
CASRKDFSTGELFF
>NA|TRBV7-2|TRBJ2-3|NA|16
TGTGCCAGCAGCTCCAACACAGTGTGGGTCACAGATACGCAGTATTTT
CASSSNTVWVTDTQYF
>NA|TRBV4-3|TRBJ2-1|NA|15
TGCGCCAGCAGCCTGGAGGGCTACTCCTACAATGAGCAGTTCTTC
CASSLEGYSYNEQFF
>NA|TRBV7-6|TRBJ2-1|TRBD2|15
TGTGCCAGCGGCCCCCAGTCTAGCGGTTACAATGAGCAGTTCTTC
CASGPQSSGYNEQFF
>NA|TRBV6-5|TRBJ2-7|TRBD2|15
TGTGCCAGCAGTTACTCTAGCGGGGGGGCCTACGAGCAGTACTTC
CASSYSSGGAYEQYF
>NA|TRBV4-1|TRBJ2-5|NA|15
TGCGCCAGCAGCCAGAACCGGGACAATCAAGAGACCCAGTACTTC
CASSQNRDNQETQYF
>NA|TRBV4-1|TRBJ2-7|TRBD2|16
TGCGCCAGCAGCTCGGGACTAGCGGGCCCCACTAACGAGCAGTACTTC
CASSSGLAGPTNEQYF
>NA|TRBV7-9|TRBJ2-1|TRBD2|14
TGTGCCAGCAGCTTAGCGGGGGGGAGGGGTGAGCAGTTCTTC
CASSLAGGRGEQFF
>once|TRBV5-1|TRBJ2-5|TRBD2|14
TGCGCCAGCACGGGCGGGGGGGCCGTGGAGACCCAGTACTTC
CASTGGGAVETQYF
>NA|TRBV7-2|TRBJ2-5|TRBD1|16
TGTGCCAGCAGCGGCCGGGACAGGGGGCAACGCGAGTCCCAGTACTTC
CASSGRDRGQRESQYF
>NA|TRBV6-1|TRBJ1-6|NA|15
TGTGCCAGCAGTGAAGGGACAGAGTATAATTCACCCCTCCACTTT
CASSEGTEYNSPLHF
>NA|TRBV29-1|TRBJ2-1|NA|12
TGCAGCGCCTACTTACCTACCAATGAGCAGTTCTTC
CSAYLPTNEQFF
>NA|TRBV5-1|TRBJ1-2|NA|15
TGCGCCAGCAGCTTGGCCAACACAGGGAGTGATGGCTACACCTTC
CASSLANTGSDGYTF
>NA|TRBV5-4|TRBJ2-7|NA|13
TGTGCCAGCAGCTTGGCAGGGGTGGGCGAGCAGTACTTC
CASSLAGVGEQYF
>NA|TRBV2|TRBJ2-1|NA|15
TGTGCCAGCAGCGAGGACTACGACCCATACAATGAGCAGTTCTTC
CASSEDYDPYNEQFF
>NA|TRBV25-1|TRBJ1-6|NA|15
TGTGCCAGCAGTCCGAACGGAGCTTATAATTCACCCCTCCACTTT
CASSPNGAYNSPLHF
>NA|TRBV15|TRBJ2-7|NA|14
TGTGCCACCAGCAGAGTTGTGGGCTTGGATCGGCAGTACTTC
CATSRVVGLDRQYF
>NA|TRBV5-4|TRBJ2-5|NA|14
TGTGCCAGCAGCTTGGGGGGGCTAGAAGAGACCCAGTACTTC
CASSLGGLEETQYF
>NA|TRBV28|TRBJ1-6|NA|14
TGTGCCAGCAGTTTGTCACAACAGGGCTCACCCCTCCACTTT
CASSLSQQGSPLHF